One and the same sample provided the 5 T cell receptor beta chains below, sequenced in a study of T cell responses to AZD1222 COVID-19 vaccine. Libraries were prepared by immunoSEQ multiplex PCR; TCRdb keeps only in-frame clonotypes and omits some of them. Here the sample spans some 130,000 clones, about 93% being singletons. Specimen: peripheral blood, collected 28 days after the second AZD1222 dose. The receptors come from an adult who received the AZD1222 COVID-19 vaccine.

The chain carries TRBV9 and TRBJ2-5; D unclear. Per the germline V gene, CDR1 is SGDLS and CDR2 is YYNGEE. The CDR3 totals 13 residues. V shed 3 bases and J shed 4 bases, with 10 bases lying between them. CDR3 sequence reads: CASSAPDGETQYF. Written as DNA, the CDR3 is TGTGCCAGCAGCGCGCCGGATGGAGAGACCCAGTACTTC. The full variable domain, rest sourced from reference TRBV9 and TRBJ2-5, is DSGVTQTPKHLITATGQRVTLRCSPRSGDLSVYWYQQSLDQGLQFLIQYYNGEERAKGNILERFSAQQFPDLHSELNLSSLELGDSALYFCASSAPDGETQYFGPGTRLLVL.

This chain joins TRBV6-2 or TRBV6-3 and TRBJ1-6; D gene unclear. CDR3 size: 16 residues. V shed 6 bases and J shed 0 bases, with 12 bases lying between them. Germline V gene data show CDR1 as MNHEY and CDR2 as SVGEGT. CDR3 DNA: TGTGCCAGCAGCCCTATGGGGAGCTCCTATAATTCACCCCTCCACTTT. Encoded protein: CASSPMGSSYNSPLHF.

The chain combines TRBV6-1 with TRBJ1-4, with 10 bases that match TRBD1. V gave up 2 bases and J gave up 8 bases; unmatched junction bases: 5. There are 15 residues in the CDR3. Germline assignment: CDR1 MNHNS and CDR2 SASEGT. The CDR3 here is CASSERDRGGEKLFF. The CDR3 DNA reads TGTGCCAGCAGTGAAAGGGACAGGGGAGGCGAAAAACTGTTTTTT.

The V gene is TRBV28, the J gene TRBJ1-2; D may be TRBD1 (5 bases). The V end lost 2 bases, the J end lost 7 bases, and 17 bases lay between the germline ends. This CDR3 is 15 amino acids long. Germline assignment: CDR1 MDHEN and CDR2 SYDVKM. CDR3 in DNA: TGTGCCAGCAGTTTACCTCTTGGGGGGAGGGGTGGCTACACCTTC. Translated, it gives CASSLPLGGRGGYTF.

The chain joins TRBV5-1 to TRBJ1-1; D not certain. CDR1 and CDR2 from the germline V gene are SGHRS and YFSETQ. The CDR3 has 16 amino acids. V lost 2 bases to trimming and J lost 1 base, with 15 bases between them. CDR3 residues: CASSLMVRSGNTEAFF. In DNA, the CDR3 is TGCGCCAGCAGCTTAATGGTACGGAGCGGGAACACTGAAGCTTTCTTT.